Below, 2 T cell receptor beta chains from the same sample are listed, as sequenced in a study of T cell changes during pregnancy in multiple sclerosis. TCRdb's table, derived via immunoSEQ multiplex PCR, lists solely in-frame clones and lacks some. The sample contains about 53,000 clones, more than 90% of which appear only once. Sequenced here: CD8+ T cells from peripheral blood mononuclear cells, sampled before pregnancy. These receptor sequences come from a female donor with multiple sclerosis, enrolled in a pregnancy study.

The chain recombines TRBV11-2 with TRBJ2-5; D is possibly TRBD2 (5 bases). CDR1 and CDR2 from the germline V gene are SGHAT and FQNNGV. Trimming took 5 bases from V and 4 from J, leaving 11 bases between them. The CDR3 is 13 amino acids. The CDR3 loop is CASSPRGGETQYF. In DNA form, the CDR3 reads TGTGCCAGCAGCCCACGTGGAGGAGAGACCCAGTACTTC.

The rearrangement links TRBV7-3 to TRBJ2-5; no clear D gene. Trimming left V 0 bases short and J 2 bases short, with 7 bases between. Germline V gene sequence: CDR1 SGHTA, CDR2 FQGTGA. CDR3 length: 14 amino acids. The CDR3, as DNA: TGTGCCAGCAGCTTAACCAAGAGTCAAGAGACCCAGTACTTC. Residues: CASSLTKSQETQYF.